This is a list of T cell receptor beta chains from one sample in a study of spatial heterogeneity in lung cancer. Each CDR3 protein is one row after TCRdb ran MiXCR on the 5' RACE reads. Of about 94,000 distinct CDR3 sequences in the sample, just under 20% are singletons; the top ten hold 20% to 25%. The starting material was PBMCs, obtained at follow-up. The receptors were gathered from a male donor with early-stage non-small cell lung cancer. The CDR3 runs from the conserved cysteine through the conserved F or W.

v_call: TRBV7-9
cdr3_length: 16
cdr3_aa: CASSLGSAAYNSPLHF

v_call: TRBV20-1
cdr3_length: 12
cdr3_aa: CSARDSVDTIYF

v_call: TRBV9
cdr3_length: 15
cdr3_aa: CASSVDTGGRETQYF

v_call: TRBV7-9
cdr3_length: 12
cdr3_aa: CASSPTPDTQYF

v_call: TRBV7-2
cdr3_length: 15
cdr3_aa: CASSLSGTENNEQFF

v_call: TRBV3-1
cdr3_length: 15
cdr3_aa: CASSQSNRPFEKLFF

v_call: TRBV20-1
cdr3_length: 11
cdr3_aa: CSARDSAGAFF

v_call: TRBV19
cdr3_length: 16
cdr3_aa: CASSIGIDRVGQPQHF

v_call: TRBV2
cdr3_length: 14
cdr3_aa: CASYTGVGANVLTF

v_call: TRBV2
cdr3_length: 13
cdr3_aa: CASRGQANQPQHF

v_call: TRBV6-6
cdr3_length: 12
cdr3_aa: CASGFTYYGYTF

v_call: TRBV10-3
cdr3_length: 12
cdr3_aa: CAISVAGTEAFF

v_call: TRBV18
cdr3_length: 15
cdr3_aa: CASSVTGVPYNEQFF

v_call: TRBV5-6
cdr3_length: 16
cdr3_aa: CASSGTTGLGNSPLHF

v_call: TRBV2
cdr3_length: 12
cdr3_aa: CASSREGDTQYF

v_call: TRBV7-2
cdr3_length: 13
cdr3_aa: CASSFTGGGEQFF

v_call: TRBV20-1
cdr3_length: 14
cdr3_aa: CSAGMGRQNSPLHF

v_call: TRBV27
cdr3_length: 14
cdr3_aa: CASSPGLAEYKAIF

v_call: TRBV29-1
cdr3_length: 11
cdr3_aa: CSAQDSVTQYF

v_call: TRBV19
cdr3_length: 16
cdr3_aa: CASSSKTGSLYNEQFF

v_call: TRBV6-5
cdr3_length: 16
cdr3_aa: CASSYGTGLSSYEQYF

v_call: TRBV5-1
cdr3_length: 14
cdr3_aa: CASSRGGQGTEQFF

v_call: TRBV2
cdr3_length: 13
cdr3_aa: CASSIDRPNSMTF

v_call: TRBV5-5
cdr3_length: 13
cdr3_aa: CASSLAENQPQHF

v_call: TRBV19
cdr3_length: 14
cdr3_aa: CASSIGAPTDTQYF

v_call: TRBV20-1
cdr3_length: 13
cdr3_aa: CSARAGESYGYTF

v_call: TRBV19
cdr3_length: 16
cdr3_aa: CASSSSRTSGVYEQYF

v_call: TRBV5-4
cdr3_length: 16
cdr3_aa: CASSLSTSGSPETQYF

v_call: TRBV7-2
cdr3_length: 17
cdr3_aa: CASSLGAQGETTGELFF

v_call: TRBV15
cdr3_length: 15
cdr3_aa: CATSRDRGDTGELFF

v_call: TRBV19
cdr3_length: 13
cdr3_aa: CASKGDGYNEQFF

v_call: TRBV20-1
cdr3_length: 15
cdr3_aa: CSARDEREEDNEQFF